A single sample gave rise to the 9 T cell receptor beta chains below, sequenced in a study of blood T cell repertoires in COVID-19. The table came from immunoSEQ multiplex PCR; TCRdb's copy has only in-frame clones and leaves some out. The data show 300,000 to 350,000 clones, with approximately 89% seen just once and about 5% held by the top ten. The sequencing input was PBMCs or T cells enriched from blood (not recorded which). The receptors come from a man younger than 40 who had recovered from COVID-19.

The V call is TRBV28, the J call TRBJ1-3; a weak D match, TRBD1 (5 bases). Per the germline V gene, CDR1 is MDHEN and CDR2 is SYDVKM. The length of the CDR3 is 14 residues. V was shortened by 7 bases and J by 4 bases, with 14 bases between the two germline ends. For the CDR3, the DNA is TGTGCCAGCACAACCCAGGGCGGCGGAAACACCATATATTTT. Translation: CASTTQGGGNTIYF.

The chain is built from TRBV19 and TRBJ2-1, with a possible D match to TRBD1 (6 bases). V was cut by 3 bases and J by 1 base, with 10 bases left in between. The CDR3 is 15 residues long. Germline V CDR1 and CDR2: LNHDA, SQIVND (reference sequence). Written as DNA, the CDR3 is TGTGCCAGTAGTATCCGGCAGGGGTCCTACAATGAGCAGTTCTTC. Translation: CASSIRQGSYNEQFF.

This chain connects TRBV20-1 to TRBJ2-7, with TRBD2 identical over 8 bases. CDR1 is DFQATT and CDR2 is SNEGSKA in the germline V gene (reference sequence). The J segment lost 7 bases and the V segment lost 3 bases, leaving 14 bases of the junction unmatched. This CDR3 has 15 residues. Written as DNA, the CDR3 is TGCAGTGCTAGTCGGAGGGGACTAGAGGCGTCGGAGCAGTACTTC. Translating it yields CSASRRGLEASEQYF.

The chain employs TRBV5-1 and TRBJ2-7; 9 bases are a match to TRBD1. This CDR3 comprises 14 residues. Germline-derived CDR1 and CDR2 are SGHRS and YFSETQ. After removal of 7 bases from V and 5 bases from J, the junction contained 10 bases not matched to a gene. In nucleotides, the CDR3 is TGCGCCAGCGGGGGGGGACAGGGTATCCACGAGCAGTACTTC. This gives the protein CASGGGQGIHEQYF.

The chain recombines TRBV27 with TRBJ1-6; 10 nucleotides match TRBD1. Trimming cost V 6 bases and J 4 bases; bases outside gene matches: 6. The germline V gene encodes CDR1 MNHEY and CDR2 SMNVEV (reference sequence). CDR3 length: 16 residues. CDR3 amino acids: CASSWGTGVYNSPLHF. The CDR3, as DNA: TGTGCCAGCAGCTGGGGGACAGGGGTGTATAATTCACCCCTCCACTTT.

This chain links TRBV7-6 with TRBJ2-3; 10 bases line up with TRBD2. This CDR3 has 16 residues. CDR1 SGHVS and CDR2 FNYEAQ come from the germline V gene. The V segment lost 2 bases and the J segment 5 bases; nucleotides outside the gene matches: 7. The CDR3 here is CASSLSGGAFGDTQYF. In DNA, the CDR3 is TGTGCCAGCAGCTTAAGCGGGGGGGCTTTTGGAGATACGCAGTATTTT.

This sequence joins TRBV28 and TRBJ2-7; D is possibly TRBD1 (6 bases). Germline-derived CDR1 and CDR2 are MDHEN and SYDVKM. The CDR3 covers 14 residues. V shed 3 bases and J shed 2 bases, with 11 bases lying between them. The CDR3 sequence is CASSFLGGPYEQYF. DNA of the CDR3: TGTGCCAGCAGTTTCCTAGGGGGACCCTACGAGCAGTACTTC. Based on the CDR3 plus reference TRBV28 and TRBJ2-7, the full variable domain is DVKVTQSSRYLVKRTGEKVFLECVQDMDHENMFWYRQDPGLGLRLIYFSYDVKMKEKGDIPEGYSVSREKKERFSLILESASTNQTSMYLCASSFLGGPYEQYFGPGTRLTVT.

The chain combines TRBV6-5 with TRBJ2-5, with D perhaps TRBD1 (6 bases). This CDR3 has 13 amino acids. Trimming stripped 6 bases from V and 3 bases from J, with 11 bases between. Germline V CDR1 and CDR2: MNHEY, SVGAGI. CDR3 in amino acids: CASRRTVKETQYF. CDR3 sequence (DNA): TGTGCCAGCAGAAGGACAGTCAAAGAGACCCAGTACTTC.

The V and J genes are TRBV13 and TRBJ2-7; a weak D match, TRBD2 (6 bases). The CDR3 loop spans 15 amino acids. Trimming cost V 1 base and J 0 bases, with 10 bases left between them. Germline V gene sequence: CDR1 PRHDT, CDR2 FYEKMQ (reference sequence). The CDR3 loop reads CASSLAGTLSYEQYF. The CDR3 nucleotides are TGTGCCAGCAGCTTAGCAGGGACTCTCTCCTACGAGCAGTACTTC.